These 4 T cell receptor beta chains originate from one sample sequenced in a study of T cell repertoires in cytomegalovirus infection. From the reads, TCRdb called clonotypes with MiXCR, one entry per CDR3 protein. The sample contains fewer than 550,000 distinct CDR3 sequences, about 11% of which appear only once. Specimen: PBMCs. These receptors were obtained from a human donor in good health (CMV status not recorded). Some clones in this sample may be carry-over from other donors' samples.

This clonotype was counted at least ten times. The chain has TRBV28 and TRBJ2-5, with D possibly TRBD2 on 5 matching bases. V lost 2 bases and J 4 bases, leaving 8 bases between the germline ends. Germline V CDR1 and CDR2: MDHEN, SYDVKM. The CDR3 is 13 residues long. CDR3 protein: CASSLPGLETQYF. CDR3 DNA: TGTGCCAGCAGTTTACCAGGACTAGAGACCCAGTACTTC.

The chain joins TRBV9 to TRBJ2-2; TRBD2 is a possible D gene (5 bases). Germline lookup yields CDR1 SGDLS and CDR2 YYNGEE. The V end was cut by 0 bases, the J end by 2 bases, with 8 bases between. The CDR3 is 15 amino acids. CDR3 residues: CASSVASLNTGELFF. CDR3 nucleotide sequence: TGTGCCAGCAGCGTAGCTAGCCTTAACACCGGGGAGCTGTTTTTT.

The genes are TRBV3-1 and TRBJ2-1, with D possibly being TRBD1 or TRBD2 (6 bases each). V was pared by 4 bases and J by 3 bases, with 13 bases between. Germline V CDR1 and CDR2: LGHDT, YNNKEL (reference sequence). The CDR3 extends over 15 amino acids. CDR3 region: CASSRDGGGYNEQFF. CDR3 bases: TGTGCCAGCAGCCGCGACGGAGGGGGCTACAATGAGCAGTTCTTC.

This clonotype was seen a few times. The CDR3 DNA reads as TGTGCCAGCAGCCCGGTCCCAGGGGAAATCACAGATACGCAGTATTTT. Protein: CASSPVPGEITDTQYF. V and J are TRBV7-9 and TRBJ2-3; weak D call: TRBD1 (6 bases). Trimming took off 5 bases at V and 2 bases at J, with 17 bases between the two ends. Germline V gene data show CDR1 as SEHNR and CDR2 as FQNEAQ (reference sequence). The CDR3 consists of 16 residues.